Listed here is a single T cell receptor beta chain. These data come from a study of T cell responses to AZD1222 COVID-19 vaccine. Germline V gene data show CDR1 as LGHDT and CDR2 as YNNKEL (reference sequence). The CDR3 sequence is 12 residues long. Trimming left V 4 bases short and J 4 bases short, with 8 bases between. The protocol was immunoSEQ multiplex PCR, while the TCRdb copy is restricted to in-frame clones and leaves out a portion. The profile shows 90,000 to 140,000 clones, roughly 89% of them singletons. This sample comprised peripheral blood, obtained 28 days after the second AZD1222 dose. This receptor was taken from an adult who received the AZD1222 COVID-19 vaccine. V usage is TRBV3-1 (or the pseudogene TRBV3-2) and J usage is TRBJ2-7; D is unresolved. The CDR3 DNA reads as TGTGCCAGCAGCCGGATCGAATACGAGCAGTACTTC. It specifies CASSRIEYEQYF.